Listed below are T cell receptor beta chains from one sample, sequenced in a study of blood T cell repertoires in COVID-19. Some clones are missing from TCRdb's copy, which holds only in-frame ones; the method was immunoSEQ multiplex PCR. The sample records 250,000 to 350,000 clones, approximately 84% being singletons. Material: peripheral blood. The receptors derive from a human donor with COVID-19, enrolled during active disease. The donor label of this sample is uncertain. Each CDR3 is given with its conserved first and last residue. The D gene is left open where the match is weak. Rows give clone size only sometimes, using once, few, many, or a class for an expanded clone.

clone_size,j_call,cdr3_length,d_call,v_call,cdr3_aa,cdr3_nt
few,TRBJ1-1,11,TRBD1,TRBV20-1,CSAHRGTEAFF,TGCAGTGCTCACAGGGGCACTGAAGCTTTCTTT
NA,TRBJ1-2,16,NA,TRBV28,CASSLPRGLQSYGYTF,TGTGCCAGCAGTTTACCTAGGGGACTTCAGTCCTATGGCTACACCTTC
once,TRBJ1-2,17,TRBD1,TRBV10-3,CAISGRDRGYTNYGYTF,TGTGCCATCAGTGGCCGGGACAGGGGTTATACTAACTATGGCTACACCTTC
NA,TRBJ2-7,11,NA,TRBV27,CASSSVNTQYF,TGTGCCAGCAGTTCCGTGAACACGCAGTACTTC
NA,TRBJ2-7,13,NA,TRBV30,CAWSPQGIYEQYF,TGTGCCTGGAGTCCCCAGGGAATATACGAGCAGTACTTC
NA,TRBJ2-1,16,NA,TRBV27,CASRNLGRGAYNEQFF,TGTGCCAGCCGTAATTTGGGGAGAGGCGCCTACAATGAGCAGTTCTTC
NA,TRBJ1-5,14,TRBD1,TRBV28,CASRKQGANQPQHF,TGTGCCAGCAGAAAGCAGGGGGCGAACCAGCCCCAGCATTTT
NA,TRBJ2-7,16,TRBD2,TRBV3-1/TRBV3-2,CASSRPAGGPVDEQYF,TGTGCCAGCAGTCGACCAGCGGGAGGGCCTGTCGACGAGCAGTACTTC
NA,TRBJ2-2,16,NA,TRBV7-2,CASSLGAGPNTGELFF,TGTGCCAGCAGCTTAGGTGCAGGGCCAAACACCGGGGAGCTGTTTTTT
NA,TRBJ2-3,15,NA,TRBV3-1/TRBV3-2,CASSQTGISTDTQYF,TGTGCCAGCAGCCAAACGGGGATATCCACAGATACGCAGTATTTT
NA,TRBJ2-1,13,NA,TRBV6-2/TRBV6-3,CASSRDSSGEQFF,TGTGCCAGCAGTCGGGACAGTAGCGGTGAGCAGTTCTTC
NA,TRBJ2-2,14,NA,TRBV24-1,CATSDNRVPGELFF,TGTGCCACCAGTGATAACAGGGTTCCCGGGGAGCTGTTTTTT
NA,TRBJ1-5,13,NA,TRBV2,CASRGPSRAPQHF,TGTGCCAGCAGGGGCCCCTCTCGTGCGCCCCAGCATTTT
NA,TRBJ1-1,13,NA,TRBV28,CAVLGRRNTEAFF,TGTGCCGTACTAGGGAGGCGCAACACTGAAGCTTTCTTT
once,TRBJ2-7,11,NA,TRBV27,CASQDRYEQYF,TGTGCCAGCCAGGATCGATACGAGCAGTACTTC
NA,TRBJ1-2,14,NA,TRBV28,CASSFQAGDYGYTF,TGTGCCAGCAGTTTCCAGGCAGGGGACTATGGCTACACCTTC
NA,TRBJ1-5,15,TRBD1,TRBV19,CASSSQGGRGAPQHF,TGTGCCAGTAGTTCCCAGGGGGGCAGGGGGGCGCCCCAGCATTTT
NA,TRBJ1-2,13,NA,TRBV28,CASRGALSYGYTF,TGTGCCAGCAGGGGGGCTCTCTCCTATGGCTACACCTTC
NA,TRBJ1-1,15,NA,TRBV6-1,CASSEWTAMNTEAFF,TGTGCCAGCAGTGAATGGACAGCCATGAACACTGAAGCTTTCTTT
NA,TRBJ2-3,13,NA,TRBV4-2,CASSDTSTDTQYF,TGTGCCAGCAGTGACACTAGCACAGATACGCAGTATTTT
NA,TRBJ2-7,17,TRBD2,TRBV6-2/TRBV6-3,CASSQRLAGGLHYEQYF,TGTGCCAGCAGCCAAAGGCTAGCGGGAGGCCTACACTACGAGCAGTACTTC
NA,TRBJ1-1,12,NA,TRBV29-1,CSVGRGGTEAFF,TGCAGCGTTGGCAGGGGAGGGACTGAAGCTTTCTTT
NA,TRBJ2-6,15,TRBD1,TRBV9,CASSPDRAGANVLTF,TGTGCCAGCAGCCCAGACAGGGCTGGGGCCAACGTCCTGACTTTC
NA,TRBJ1-6,12,NA,TRBV28,CASGEANSPLHF,TGTGCCAGCGGGGAGGCGAATTCACCCCTCCACTTT
NA,TRBJ2-1,13,NA,TRBV5-1,CASTPSVGGEQFF,TGCGCCAGCACTCCGTCGGTCGGGGGTGAGCAGTTCTTC
NA,TRBJ2-7,13,NA,TRBV18,CASSRGYDYEQYF,TGTGCCAGCTCGCGGGGCTACGACTACGAGCAGTACTTC
NA,TRBJ2-3,17,NA,TRBV14,CASSQRGQISGEATQYF,TGTGCCAGCAGCCAAAGGGGACAGATTAGCGGGGAGGCTACGCAGTATTTT
NA,TRBJ2-7,15,TRBD2,TRBV29-1,CSVGGLAGVVYEQYF,TGCAGCGTTGGGGGACTAGCGGGAGTTGTCTACGAGCAGTACTTC
once,TRBJ1-4,13,TRBD1,TRBV5-1,CASSLDGQGWVFF,TGCGCCAGCAGCTTGGACGGACAGGGATGGGTGTTTTTT
NA,TRBJ1-1,14,NA,TRBV27,CASSLFLGGTEAFF,TGTGCCAGCAGTTTATTTTTAGGGGGCACTGAAGCTTTCTTT
NA,TRBJ2-7,14,TRBD1,TRBV7-9,CASTPRTGTYEQYF,TGTGCCAGCACCCCGAGGACAGGGACCTACGAGCAGTACTTC
few,TRBJ2-7,14,TRBD1,TRBV5-6,CASSWTGLPYEQYF,TGTGCCAGCAGCTGGACAGGGCTTCCCTACGAGCAGTACTTC
NA,TRBJ2-7,12,TRBD2,TRBV10-3,CAASGRALEQYF,TGTGCCGCCAGCGGGAGGGCCCTCGAGCAGTACTTC
NA,TRBJ2-5,13,NA,TRBV7-2,CASSSARGETQYF,TGTGCCAGCAGCTCTGCCCGAGGAGAGACCCAGTACTTC
NA,TRBJ2-7,14,TRBD1,TRBV18,CASSPGTGSYEQYF,TGTGCCAGCTCACCAGGGACAGGATCCTACGAGCAGTACTTC
NA,TRBJ2-3,13,NA,TRBV10-3,CAIMIQGTDTQYF,TGTGCCATCATGATCCAGGGAACCGATACGCAGTATTTT
NA,TRBJ2-7,14,NA,TRBV19,CASSIDAEGYEQYF,TGTGCCAGTAGTATTGATGCAGAGGGCTACGAGCAGTACTTC
NA,TRBJ1-6,15,TRBD1,TRBV11-2,CASSLTGYEETPLHF,TGTGCCAGCAGCTTGACAGGGTATGAGGAGACACCCCTCCACTTT
once,TRBJ1-1,14,NA,TRBV7-9,CASSPLTVNTEAFF,TGTGCCAGCAGCCCCCTAACAGTTAACACTGAAGCTTTCTTT
once,TRBJ1-5,15,NA,TRBV5-6,CASIQPRGAGQPQHF,TGTGCCAGCATCCAACCCCGGGGAGCGGGTCAGCCCCAGCATTTT
NA,TRBJ1-2,12,TRBD1,TRBV28,CASQLQGWGYTF,TGTGCCAGTCAACTACAGGGGTGGGGCTACACCTTC
NA,TRBJ2-3,16,TRBD1,TRBV11-1,CASSFEGGAGTDTQYF,TGTGCCAGCAGTTTTGAAGGGGGCGCAGGCACAGATACGCAGTATTTT
NA,TRBJ2-3,15,NA,TRBV9,CASSARQASTDTQYF,TGTGCCAGCAGCGCCAGACAGGCGAGCACAGATACGCAGTATTTT
NA,TRBJ1-5,15,NA,TRBV7-8,CASSLDTASNQPQHF,TGTGCCAGCAGCTTAGACACCGCTTCAAATCAGCCCCAGCATTTT
NA,TRBJ2-7,17,TRBD2,TRBV7-2,CASSLLGAGASSYEQYF,TGTGCCAGCAGCTTATTGGGAGCGGGAGCCTCCTCCTACGAGCAGTACTTC
NA,TRBJ1-1,17,NA,TRBV5-6,CASSLAGGEAMNTEAFF,TGTGCCAGCAGCTTGGCGGGAGGGGAGGCGATGAACACTGAAGCTTTCTTT
NA,TRBJ1-5,14,TRBD1,TRBV28,CASIDRGMGQPQHF,TGTGCCAGCATCGACAGGGGGATGGGGCAGCCCCAGCATTTT
few,TRBJ1-4,15,TRBD1,TRBV19,CASRHQGGGNEKLFF,TGTGCCAGTCGGCACCAAGGGGGCGGTAATGAAAAACTGTTTTTT
NA,TRBJ2-1,15,NA,TRBV6-2/TRBV6-3,CASSPIEVVHTRGFF,TGTGCCAGCAGCCCCATAGAGGTAGTACATACCAGAGGGTTCTTC
NA,TRBJ2-6,17,TRBD1,TRBV11-3,CASSSTGASSGANVLTF,TGTGCCAGCAGCTCGACAGGGGCAAGCTCTGGGGCCAACGTCCTGACTTTC
NA,TRBJ1-6,15,TRBD1,TRBV9,CASSGQGQVNSPLHF,TGTGCCAGCAGCGGACAAGGACAGGTCAATTCACCCCTCCACTTT
NA,TRBJ2-1,14,TRBD2,TRBV6-5,CASLLAGAYNEQFF,TGTGCCAGCCTTCTAGCGGGAGCTTACAATGAGCAGTTCTTC
few,TRBJ1-2,15,TRBD1,TRBV19,CASSPWTGVNYGYTF,TGTGCCAGTAGTCCCTGGACAGGTGTTAACTATGGCTACACCTTC
NA,TRBJ1-4,14,NA,TRBV5-5,CASSWGGSEEKLFF,TGTGCCAGCAGCTGGGGGGGCTCGGAAGAAAAACTGTTTTTT
NA,TRBJ1-2,15,NA,TRBV28,CASRVGGEGSYGYTF,TGTGCCAGCCGGGTAGGGGGGGAAGGGTCCTATGGCTACACCTTC